This record concerns one T cell receptor beta chain sequence. These data originate in a study of T-cell reconstitution after alpha-beta-depleted transplantation in children. V was trimmed by 6 bases and J by 4 bases, leaving 12 bases between them. The CDR3 runs 13 residues. Germline CDR1 is MNHNS and CDR2 is SASEGT. As it was prepared, the TCRbeta library received unique molecular identifiers. TCRdb reprocessed the PCR reads with MiXCR, giving one entry per CDR3 protein. The sample records about 500,000 distinct CDR3 sequences, less than 35% being singletons. This sample comprised PBMCs from the stem cell graft donor, obtained from the stem cell graft. This sequence was found in a human donor who donated a stem cell graft to a child with aplastic anemia. The chain employs TRBV6-1 and TRBJ2-5, with D hard to call. CDR3 DNA: TGTGCCAGCAGGCCACCCCTAAGAGAGACCCAGTACTTC. Protein product: CASRPPLRETQYF.